The next 10 T cell receptor beta chains were all read from a single sample in a study of human T cells and chemical hapten exposure (dated by TCRdb to 2020 to 2023). What this sample's time point label stands for: patch test 1, 2 weeks after DPC sensitization. The intended sense of this specimen's treatment or condition label: therapeutic diphenylcyclopropenone sensitization with weekly scalp DPC. To prepare the library, RACE was applied. The sequencer listed for this sample is NextSeq 500. TCRdb ran its own pipeline on the public reads, namely fastp trimming at Q25 and MiXCR clone calling, and kept in-frame beta chains. All rows with the same CDR3 protein become a single entry with the most common DNA and genes. The sample records 84,000 or so distinct CDR3 sequences, under 12% of which are singletons. The ten largest clones capture around 2.3% of the sample. Sequencing was performed on whole blood, taken in connection with sensitization to the hapten diphenylcyclopropenone (DPC). These receptors came from a middle-aged man with alopecia areata. Some clones in this sample may be carry-over from other donors' samples.

This clonotype turned up a few times. The gene calls are TRBV12-3 or TRBV12-4 and TRBJ2-1; D is unresolved. The V and J ends lost 2 bases and 9 bases respectively, with 8 bases between them. CDR3 size: 12 residues. This CDR3 reads CASSLLGFEQFF. CDR3 DNA sequence: TGTGCCAGCAGTTTACTGGGGTTTGAGCAGTTCTTC.

The V gene is TRBV6-5, the J gene TRBJ2-3; no clear D. V lost 6 bases, J lost 0 bases, and 13 bases lay in between. Germline lookup yields CDR1 MNHEY and CDR2 SVGAGI. The CDR3 has 15 residues. DNA of the CDR3: TGTGCCAGCAGACCTAAGCGTTCTAGCACAGATACGCAGTATTTT. This gives the protein CASRPKRSSTDTQYF.

There are many counts of this clonotype. The chain combines TRBV28 with TRBJ1-4, with TRBD1 as a possible D gene (6 bases). Germline V gene sequence: CDR1 MDHEN, CDR2 SYDVKM. The CDR3 length is 17 residues. The V end was cut by 5 bases, the J end by 0 bases, with 16 bases between. The chain's CDR3 is CASSANQGPATNEKLFF. The CDR3 coding sequence is TGTGCCAGCAGTGCCAATCAGGGGCCAGCAACTAATGAAAAACTGTTTTTT.

This clonotype was observed a handful of times. The chain links TRBV6-5 to TRBJ1-3, with no clear D. Germline loops: CDR1 MNHEY, CDR2 SVGAGI. This CDR3 contains 14 residues. The germline V and J ends were trimmed by 6 bases and 4 bases, with 13 bases remaining between them. CDR3 sequence: CASRLEASGNTIYF. For the CDR3, the DNA is TGTGCCAGCAGGCTCGAGGCGTCCGGAAACACCATATATTTT.

This rearrangement joins TRBV25-1 to TRBJ2-7; D possibly corresponds to TRBD2 (6 bases). V was shortened by 3 bases and J by 0 bases, with 15 bases between the two germline ends. CDR3 size: 16 residues. Germline CDR1 MGHDK, CDR2 SYGVNS. CDR3: CASSDPPGLRSYEQYV. Here the CDR3 DNA reads TGTGCCAGCAGTGATCCGCCGGGACTCCGCTCCTACGAGCAGTACGTC.

This clonotype was seen repeatedly, ten times or more. The chain joins TRBV25-1 to TRBJ1-2, with D perhaps TRBD1 (5 bases). The CDR3 extends over 15 amino acids. Germline V gives CDR1 MGHDK, CDR2 SYGVNS. V lost 2 bases to trimming and J lost 3 bases, with 13 bases between them. The CDR3 spells CASSETGPSYYGYTF. CDR3 nucleotide sequence: TGTGCCAGCAGTGAAACGGGACCGAGCTACTATGGCTACACCTTC.

This clonotype was seen more than once but under ten times. The chain is built from TRBV12-3 or TRBV12-4 and TRBJ2-2, with 7 bases that match TRBD2. Losses at the gene ends were 0 bases for V and 6 bases for J; bases not matched to a gene: 1. CDR3 length: 14 residues. The CDR3 region has the DNA TGTGCCAGCAGTTTAGCGGGGAGGGCCGGGGAGCTGTTTTTT. It yields the protein CASSLAGRAGELFF.

This chain joins TRBV9 and TRBJ2-7; D might be TRBD2 (6 bases). V lost 4 bases to trimming and J lost 2 bases, with 13 bases between them. Germline assignment: CDR1 SGDLS and CDR2 YYNGEE. The CDR3 sequence is 14 residues long. CDR3: CASSPGGAPYEQYV. DNA for the CDR3: TGTGCCAGCAGCCCGGGCGGGGCTCCCTACGAGCAGTACGTC.

This clonotype was detected many times. The chain carries TRBV12-3 or TRBV12-4 and TRBJ1-1; 9 nucleotides line up with TRBD1. With V trimmed by 3 bases and J by 4 bases, 6 bases remained unmatched. The CDR3 covers 15 residues. In DNA, the CDR3 is TGTGCCAGCAGTTTTGCGGGACAGGGTTTCACTGAAGCTTTCTTT. The encoded protein is CASSFAGQGFTEAFF.

Comments on this clonotype: As the CDR3 is not closed by the conserved phenylalanine or tryptophan, this likely results from a read error. The chain has TRBV7-6 and TRBJ2-6, with 7 bases fitting TRBD2. Germline loops: CDR1 SGHVS, CDR2 FNYEAQ. Losses at the gene ends were 3 bases for V and 1 base for J; bases not matched to a gene: 9. The CDR3 is made up of 18 amino acids. Written as DNA, the CDR3 is TGTGCCAGCAGCTTGGTCGGTCGGGGGGAGTCTGGGGCCAACGTCCTGACTTCC. As protein: CASSLVGRGESGANVLTS.